Below, 14 T cell receptor beta chains from the same sample are listed, as sequenced in a study of OX40 agonist ivuxolimab in advanced cancers. Profiling relied on immunoSEQ multiplex PCR, and the TCRdb table lists in-frame clones only, not all of them. The table records more than 40,000 clones, 88% of them present only once. Sequenced material: CD4+ or CD8+ T cells sorted from blood, taken in a trial of the OX40 agonist ivuxolimab. These receptors all stem from an adult with an advanced solid tumor such as melanoma, head and neck, liver or kidney cancer.

The rearrangement uses TRBV4-3 and TRBJ2-2; D is perhaps TRBD2 (5 bases). The V and J ends lost 1 base and 5 bases respectively, with 11 bases between them. Germline V gives CDR1 LGHNA, CDR2 YSLEER. The CDR3 is 15 residues long. As DNA, the CDR3 is TGCGCCAGCAGCCAAGCGGCAGAGGGTACCGGGGAGCTGTTTTTT. This encodes CASSQAAEGTGELFF.

This clone was observed many times. V gene TRBV6-4 combines with J gene TRBJ2-3; 11 bases fit TRBD2. The CDR3 extends over 15 amino acids. Trimming removed 0 bases from V and 6 bases from J; junction bases left unmatched: 2. Germline assignment: CDR1 MRHNA and CDR2 SNTAGT. The CDR3 here is CASSDSSGGADTQYF. CDR3 coding DNA: TGTGCCAGCAGTGACTCTAGCGGGGGGGCCGATACGCAGTATTTT.

The CDR3, as DNA: TGTGCCAGCAGTGAGGGTACAGGGACGGGGGCCGGGGAGCTGTTTTTT. Its translation: CASSEGTGTGAGELFF. The chain links TRBV6-1 to TRBJ2-2; D may match TRBD1 or TRBD2 (6 bases each). Germline V gene lookup returns CDR1 MNHNS and CDR2 SASEGT. This CDR3 spans 16 amino acids. Trimming took off 3 bases at V and 6 bases at J, with 17 bases between the two ends.

This chain links TRBV29-1 with TRBJ2-2; 7 bases are a match to TRBD2. The junction had 3 bases not matched to a gene; V was cut back by 0 bases and J by 5 bases. The CDR3 length is 14 residues. Germline-derived CDR1 and CDR2 are SQVTM and ANQGSEA. CDR3 in amino acids: CSVEDGGGTGELFF. The CDR3 DNA reads TGCAGCGTTGAAGACGGGGGAGGGACCGGGGAGCTGTTTTTT.

V usage is TRBV18 and J usage is TRBJ2-7; weak D call: TRBD1 (6 bases). The CDR3 extends over 14 amino acids. Trimming took off 2 bases at V and 4 bases at J, with 12 bases between the two ends. Germline V gene data show CDR1 as KGHSH and CDR2 as LQKENI. Written as DNA, the CDR3 is TGTGCCAGCTCACCAGTGGACAGCTCATACGAGCAGTACTTC. Residues: CASSPVDSSYEQYF. Together with reference TRBV18 and TRBJ2-7, the CDR3 gives the full variable domain: NAGVMQNPRHLVRRRGQEARLRCSPMKGHSHVYWYRQLPEEGLKFMVYLQKENIIDESGMPKERFSAEFPKEGPSILRIQQVVRGDSAAYFCASSPVDSSYEQYFGPGTRLTVT.

V gene TRBV28 combines with J gene TRBJ1-2; the match to TRBD1 covers 11 bases. V gave up 2 bases and J gave up 8 bases; unmatched junction bases: 7. The length of the CDR3 is 15 residues. Germline CDR1 is MDHEN and CDR2 is SYDVKM. The CDR3 sequence is CASSLIGQGAEGYTF. The CDR3, as DNA: TGTGCCAGCAGTTTAATCGGACAGGGGGCAGAAGGCTACACCTTC.

The chain carries TRBV27 and TRBJ2-3; D gene uncertain. CDR3 length: 12 amino acids. The germline gives CDR1 MNHEY, CDR2 SMNVEV (reference sequence). V was pared by 6 bases and J by 4 bases, with 8 bases between. The CDR3 DNA reads TGTGCCAGCAGGGGAAACCCAGATACGCAGTATTTT. Translated: CASRGNPDTQYF.

This clone occurred once. The chain's CDR3 is CASSLRGRTDTQYF. In DNA form, the CDR3 reads TGCGCCAGCAGCCTGCGAGGGAGAACAGATACGCAGTATTTT. The rearrangement uses TRBV4-1 and TRBJ2-3; tentatively, D is TRBD2 (5 bases). This CDR3 is built from 14 residues. V was trimmed by 4 bases and J by 3 bases, leaving 11 bases between them. Germline assignment: CDR1 MGHRA and CDR2 YSYEKL.

The rearrangement uses TRBV2 and TRBJ2-5, with D perhaps matching TRBD1 (5 bases). Looked up from germline, CDR1 is SNHLY and CDR2 is FYNNEI. This CDR3 spans 16 amino acids. The V gene lost 8 bases and the J gene lost 0 bases, with 19 bases spanning the gap. The CDR3 region is CASRLGGALYQETQYF. The CDR3 DNA reads as TGTGCCAGCCGCCTAGGTGGGGCACTGTACCAAGAGACCCAGTACTTC.

The genes are TRBV4-1 and TRBJ1-6; 8 positions agree with TRBD1. Germline values: CDR1 MGHRA, CDR2 YSYEKL. The J segment lost 5 bases and the V segment lost 3 bases, leaving 0 bases of the junction unmatched. CDR3 size: 14 residues. The CDR3 sequence is CASSQDRDNSPLHF. Here the CDR3 DNA reads TGCGCCAGCAGCCAGGACAGGGATAATTCACCCCTCCACTTT.

The gene calls are TRBV2 and TRBJ2-4; D is perhaps TRBD1 or TRBD2 (6 bases each). The germline V and J ends were trimmed by 7 bases and 3 bases, with 16 bases remaining between them. Germline assignment: CDR1 SNHLY and CDR2 FYNNEI. The CDR3 has 15 residues. CDR3 protein: CASTEGGEGKNIQYF. CDR3 DNA: TGTGCCAGCACCGAGGGGGGCGAGGGCAAAAACATTCAGTACTTC. The variable domain in full, with the rest retrieved from reference TRBV2 and TRBJ2-4, is EPEVTQTPSHQVTQMGQEVILRCVPISNHLYFYWYRQILGQKVEFLVSFYNNEISEKSEIFDDQFSVERPDGSNFTLKIRSTKLEDSAMYFCASTEGGEGKNIQYFGAGTRLSVL.

For the CDR3, the DNA is TGTGCCAGTAGTCCCCCCCGGGACACCGGGGAGCTGTTTTTT. This codes for CASSPPRDTGELFF. The chain combines TRBV19 with TRBJ2-2; D call uncertain. Looked up from germline, CDR1 is LNHDA and CDR2 is SQIVND (reference sequence). CDR3 size: 14 residues. V dropped 5 bases and J dropped 3 bases, with 10 bases sitting between them.

This chain connects TRBV7-2 to TRBJ2-2; TRBD2 agrees at 8 bases. The germline gives CDR1 SGHTA, CDR2 FQGNSA. The CDR3 length is 17 residues. The V segment lost 1 base and the J segment 5 bases; nucleotides outside the gene matches: 9. The CDR3 DNA reads TGTGCCAGCAGCTTAGGGCACGGGACTAGGACTACCGGGGAGCTGTTTTTT. Its translation: CASSLGHGTRTTGELFF.

The rearrangement uses TRBV7-3 and TRBJ2-5; D possibly corresponds to TRBD2 (5 bases). Near its end, the DNA agrees better with TRBJ2-7, so the J call may be wrong. CDR1 and CDR2 (germline): SGHTA, FQGTGA. The CDR3 spans 13 residues. This CDR3 reads CASSLGGDYEQYF. For the CDR3, the DNA is TGTGCCAGCAGCCTCGGAGGCGACTACGAGCAGTACTTC.